The 29 T cell receptor beta chains reported below all come from one sample, sequenced in a study of CD8 T cells in ankylosing spondylitis. TCRdb re-derived calls from the 5' RACE reads in MiXCR, one entry per CDR3 protein. The sample yields roughly 42,000 distinct CDR3 sequences, approximately 2.6% seen once. Sequencing was performed on blood, either unsorted or a sorted T cell fraction (not recorded which). These receptors were obtained from a male donor with ankylosing spondylitis or in good health (not recorded which).

This clonotype occurred many times. This chain connects TRBV9 to TRBJ2-1, with 11 nucleotides matching TRBD2. The CDR3 contains 20 residues. V lost 0 bases, J lost 0 bases, and 11 bases stayed unmatched. Germline assignment: CDR1 SGDLS and CDR2 YYNGEE. The CDR3 coding sequence is TGTGCCAGCAGCGTAGCTGGTGGGCTAGCGGGAGGAAGCTCCTACAATGAGCAGTTCTTC. Translation gives CASSVAGGLAGGSSYNEQFF.

This clonotype was counted many times. The V and J genes are TRBV9 and TRBJ1-1; the match to TRBD1 covers 7 bases. The germline CDR1 and CDR2 sequences are SGDLS and YYNGEE. This CDR3 is 14 amino acids long. Trimming took 1 base from V and 4 from J; bases not matched to a gene: 4. CDR3: CASSVSQGVTEAFF. The CDR3 DNA follows: TGTGCCAGCAGCGTAAGCCAGGGGGTCACTGAAGCTTTCTTT.

In this sample, this clonotype turned up many times. The V gene is TRBV9, the J gene TRBJ2-1; 10 positions match TRBD2. This CDR3 region has 16 residues. V trimming: 0 bases; J trimming: 5 bases; junction bases outside the gene matches: 5. Germline V gene lookup returns CDR1 SGDLS and CDR2 YYNGEE. The DNA for the CDR3 is TGTGCCAGCAGCGTAGGGGTTAGCGGGAGGAACAATGAGCAGTTCTTC. Translated, it gives CASSVGVSGRNNEQFF.

The J gene is TRBJ2-2, the V gene TRBV9, with D possibly matching TRBD1 (6 bases). The germline V gene encodes CDR1 SGDLS and CDR2 YYNGEE. The CDR3 has 16 residues. Trimming took off 4 bases at V and 0 bases at J, with 13 bases between the two ends. The CDR3 DNA is TGTGCCAGCAGCCCACGGAACAGGGCGAACACCGGGGAGCTGTTTTTT. This translates into CASSPRNRANTGELFF.

The V and J genes are TRBV3-1 and TRBJ2-1; 8 bases are shared with TRBD2. Germline trimming cut 4 bases from V and 8 bases from J; bases unmatched to any gene: 22. This CDR3 has 19 amino acids. Germline V gives CDR1 LGHDT, CDR2 YNNKEL (reference sequence). CDR3 in amino acids: CASSPSGGQRENFGDEQFF. The DNA of the CDR3 is TGTGCCAGCAGCCCCTCCGGCGGGCAGCGGGAGAATTTTGGAGATGAGCAGTTCTTC.

This clonotype was counted ten times or more. The V and J genes are TRBV9 and TRBJ2-1, with D tentatively TRBD2 (5 bases). V lost 0 bases, J lost 6 bases, and 16 bases lay in between. CDR1 and CDR2 (germline): SGDLS, YYNGEE. The CDR3 runs 16 residues. The CDR3 loop is CASSVGLAPFSNEQFF. In DNA, the CDR3 is TGTGCCAGCAGCGTAGGGCTAGCCCCATTTTCCAATGAGCAGTTCTTC.

This clonotype was seen ten or more times. The rearrangement links TRBV9 to TRBJ2-7; no clear D gene. With 0 bases removed from V and 2 bases from J, the gap between germline ends came to 15 bases. CDR1 and CDR2 (germline): SGDLS, YYNGEE. The CDR3 loop spans 16 amino acids. DNA for the CDR3: TGTGCCAGCAGCGTAGCTTCAGCCTCAGCGCCCTACGAGCAGTACTTC. Translated, it gives CASSVASASAPYEQYF.

This clonotype was observed many times. A much larger clonotype is one base distant, so this may be a read error. The V and J genes are TRBV9 and TRBJ1-2; possibly TRBD1 for D (5 bases). Germline V CDR1 and CDR2: SGDLS, YYNGEE. This CDR3 spans 13 amino acids. V was trimmed by 0 bases and J by 3 bases, leaving 6 bases between them. The DNA for the CDR3 is TGTGCCAGCAGCGTAGACAGGTACTATGGCTACACCTTC. This gives the protein CASSVDRYYGYTF.

This clonotype was counted ten times or more. The CDR3 DNA is TGTGCCAGCAGCCCGCAAGTGAGGGCCACCAATGAGCAGTTCTTC. This gives the protein CASSPQVRATNEQFF. The chain is built from TRBV3-1 and TRBJ2-1; D may be TRBD2 (5 bases). With 4 bases removed from V and 6 bases from J, the gap between germline ends came to 16 bases. Germline V CDR1 and CDR2: LGHDT, YNNKEL (reference sequence). The CDR3 contains 15 residues.

This clonotype was detected ten times or more. J is TRBJ2-6 and V is TRBV9, with D uncertain. Trimming removed 0 bases at V and 4 bases at J, with 5 bases between. The germline V gene encodes CDR1 SGDLS and CDR2 YYNGEE. The CDR3 runs 14 residues. This chain's CDR3 is CASSVELGANVLTF. The DNA for the CDR3 is TGTGCCAGCAGCGTAGAGCTGGGGGCCAACGTCCTGACTTTC.

This clonotype occurred many times. The chain links TRBV9 to TRBJ1-6; 7 bases map to TRBD1. There are 14 residues in the CDR3. Trimming removed 3 bases from V and 7 bases from J; junction bases left unmatched: 4. Germline CDR1 SGDLS, CDR2 YYNGEE. CDR3 sequence (DNA): TGTGCCAGCAGCGCCCAGGGGGGGAATTCACCCCTCCACTTT. Its translation: CASSAQGGNSPLHF.

This clonotype came up many times. The rearrangement uses TRBV9 and TRBJ2-1; D perhaps matches TRBD2 (6 bases). The CDR3 is 15 amino acids. Germline CDR1 SGDLS, CDR2 YYNGEE. V was trimmed by 3 bases and J by 2 bases, leaving 12 bases between them. DNA of the CDR3: TGTGCCAGCAGCGCCGGGACTCCTCCCTACAATGAGCAGTTCTTC. Translated: CASSAGTPPYNEQFF.

This clonotype was found many times. The chain couples TRBV9 to TRBJ2-2, with a possible D match to TRBD2 (6 bases). Germline V gene lookup returns CDR1 SGDLS and CDR2 YYNGEE. V lost 0 bases and J lost 6, with 9 bases in between. This CDR3 has 14 amino acids. The CDR3 spells CASSVVGSAGELFF. As DNA, the CDR3 is TGTGCCAGCAGCGTAGTCGGGAGCGCCGGGGAGCTGTTTTTT.

This clonotype was seen repeatedly, ten times or more. V usage is TRBV9 and J usage is TRBJ2-2; no firm D call. Trimming took 5 bases from V and 0 from J, leaving 14 bases between them. CDR3 length: 16 amino acids. Germline V gene sequence: CDR1 SGDLS, CDR2 YYNGEE. The CDR3 bases are TGTGCCAGCAGATTCGGTGTGGGCGCGAACACCGGGGAGCTGTTTTTT. Amino acids: CASRFGVGANTGELFF.

This clonotype appeared many times. The chain couples TRBV9 to TRBJ2-1; 7 positions agree with TRBD1. The trim removed 3 bases at V and 1 base at J, leaving 4 bases unmatched. CDR1 and CDR2 (germline): SGDLS, YYNGEE. This CDR3 has 15 amino acids. CDR3 in DNA: TGTGCCAGCAGCGACGGGACAGTATCCTACAATGAGCAGTTCTTC. This codes for CASSDGTVSYNEQFF.

Many counts were recorded for this clonotype. The V call is TRBV9, the J call TRBJ2-7; no firm D call. The CDR3 sequence is 15 residues long. V was pared by 0 bases and J by 0 bases, with 10 bases between. Germline V gene sequence: CDR1 SGDLS, CDR2 YYNGEE. The CDR3 DNA reads as TGTGCCAGCAGCGTAGGCGGCGAAAGCTCCTACGAGCAGTACTTC. Translating gives CASSVGGESSYEQYF.

Ten or more counts support this clonotype. The rearrangement joins TRBV9 to TRBJ2-1; D might be TRBD2 (6 bases). The V and J ends lost 3 bases and 0 bases respectively, with 19 bases between them. The CDR3 covers 18 residues. The V gene's germline CDR1 is SGDLS and CDR2 YYNGEE. DNA for the CDR3: TGTGCCAGCAGCGCCGCGGTCGGGGGAGGCCTCTCCTACAATGAGCAGTTCTTC. Translating gives CASSAAVGGGLSYNEQFF.

This clonotype has at least ten counts. J is TRBJ2-3 and V is TRBV9; D is unresolved. V was trimmed by 1 base and J by 0 bases, leaving 18 bases between them. The CDR3 sequence is 18 residues long. Germline CDR1 SGDLS, CDR2 YYNGEE. The DNA for the CDR3 is TGTGCCAGCAGCGTATGGCCTCAGCTATCCTCTAGCACAGATACGCAGTATTTT. This encodes CASSVWPQLSSSTDTQYF.

This clonotype was detected ten times or more. The J gene is TRBJ1-5, the V gene TRBV23-1; weak D call: TRBD1 (6 bases). TRBV23-1 is flagged as an ORF with uncertain function. Trimming took off 0 bases at V and 5 bases at J, with 14 bases between the two ends. The CDR3 spans 16 residues. The CDR3 loop is CASSQSDTGRYQPQHF. CDR3 nucleotides: TGCGCCAGCAGTCAATCGGATACAGGGAGGTATCAGCCCCAGCATTTT.

This clonotype has a count of ten or more. This rearrangement joins TRBV9 to TRBJ2-4; 7 nucleotides line up with TRBD1. The germline CDR1 and CDR2 sequences are SGDLS and YYNGEE. CDR3 length: 13 amino acids. With 0 bases clipped from V and 7 bases from J, the junction kept 1 base outside the gene matches. CDR3: CASSVEDRNIQYF. CDR3 DNA sequence: TGTGCCAGCAGCGTAGAGGACAGGAACATTCAGTACTTC.

This clonotype was recorded at least ten times. The rearrangement uses TRBV9 and TRBJ2-2, with D unclear. CDR1 and CDR2 from the germline V gene are SGDLS and YYNGEE. V lost 4 bases and J 5 bases, leaving 6 bases between the germline ends. The CDR3 contains 12 residues. In nucleotides, the CDR3 is TGTGCCAGCAGCTACCATACCGGGGAGCTGTTTTTT. This codes for CASSYHTGELFF.

This clonotype was detected ten times or more. This sequence joins TRBV9 and TRBJ2-1; D is uncertain. Germline V gene data show CDR1 as SGDLS and CDR2 as YYNGEE. Trimming removed 0 bases at V and 5 bases at J, with 6 bases between. This CDR3 has 13 residues. The CDR3 reads CASSVASDNEQFF. The CDR3, as DNA: TGTGCCAGCAGCGTAGCAAGCGACAATGAGCAGTTCTTC.

The rearrangement links TRBV9 to TRBJ2-3, with D maybe TRBD1 (6 bases). CDR1 and CDR2 (germline): SGDLS, YYNGEE. Trimming took off 4 bases at V and 4 bases at J, with 13 bases between the two ends. The CDR3 loop spans 14 amino acids. The CDR3: CASSPGHSPDTQYF. The CDR3 DNA is TGTGCCAGCAGCCCGGGACACAGCCCAGATACGCAGTATTTT. The full variable domain, with the rest looked up from reference TRBV9 and TRBJ2-3, is DSGVTQTPKHLITATGQRVTLRCSPRSGDLSVYWYQQSLDQGLQFLIQYYNGEERAKGNILERFSAQQFPDLHSELNLSSLELGDSALYFCASSPGHSPDTQYFGPGTRLTVL.

This clonotype was observed many times. V and J are TRBV9 and TRBJ2-2; 7 nucleotides line up with TRBD2. V lost 1 base to trimming and J lost 2 bases; unmatched junction nucleotides: 8. This CDR3 is built from 17 residues. Germline assignment: CDR1 SGDLS and CDR2 YYNGEE. CDR3 protein: CASSVFRASGNTGELFF. The CDR3 DNA reads TGTGCCAGCAGCGTATTTCGGGCTAGCGGTAACACCGGGGAGCTGTTTTTT.

This clonotype was found many times. The V gene is TRBV9, the J gene TRBJ2-7; D possibly matches TRBD1 or TRBD2 (5 bases each). Trimming removed 0 bases at V and 6 bases at J, with 16 bases between. The length of the CDR3 is 15 residues. Germline V gene lookup returns CDR1 SGDLS and CDR2 YYNGEE. The CDR3 spells CASSVDHGTRAEQYF. In DNA, the CDR3 is TGTGCCAGCAGCGTAGATCATGGGACCCGAGCCGAGCAGTACTTC.

This clonotype came up many times. The V gene is TRBV9, the J gene TRBJ2-7, with TRBD2 identical over 7 bases. The CDR3 totals 15 residues. V was clipped by 0 bases and J by 4 bases; unmatched bases: 7. Germline-derived CDR1 and CDR2 are SGDLS and YYNGEE. DNA of the CDR3: TGTGCCAGCAGCGTAGGTCTAGCGGATAAATACGAGCAGTACTTC. This encodes CASSVGLADKYEQYF.

This clonotype has ten or more counts. This chain links TRBV9 with TRBJ2-2; 7 positions agree with TRBD2. J gave up 0 bases and V 7 bases, and 3 bases lay outside the gene matches. The CDR3 consists of 14 residues. Germline lookup yields CDR1 SGDLS and CDR2 YYNGEE. The DNA for the CDR3 is TGTGCCAGCCGGCGGGAGCCGAACACCGGGGAGCTGTTTTTT. Its protein is CASRREPNTGELFF.

This clonotype has a count of ten or more. The chain links TRBV9 to TRBJ1-4; 7 nucleotides align to TRBD1. This CDR3 comprises 14 residues. The germline gives CDR1 SGDLS, CDR2 YYNGEE. J lost 6 bases, V lost 2 bases, and 4 bases had no gene match. CDR3 loop: CASSVSQGDEKLFF. CDR3 DNA sequence: TGTGCCAGCAGCGTTTCCCAGGGGGATGAAAAACTGTTTTTT.

There are many counts of this clonotype. V usage is TRBV9 and J usage is TRBJ2-3, with D perhaps TRBD2 (5 bases). V was clipped by 4 bases and J by 0 bases, with 9 bases between them. The CDR3 has 14 residues. Germline CDR1 is SGDLS and CDR2 is YYNGEE. CDR3 loop: CASSSGSSTDTQYF. The DNA for the CDR3 is TGTGCCAGCAGCTCGGGGAGTAGCACAGATACGCAGTATTTT.